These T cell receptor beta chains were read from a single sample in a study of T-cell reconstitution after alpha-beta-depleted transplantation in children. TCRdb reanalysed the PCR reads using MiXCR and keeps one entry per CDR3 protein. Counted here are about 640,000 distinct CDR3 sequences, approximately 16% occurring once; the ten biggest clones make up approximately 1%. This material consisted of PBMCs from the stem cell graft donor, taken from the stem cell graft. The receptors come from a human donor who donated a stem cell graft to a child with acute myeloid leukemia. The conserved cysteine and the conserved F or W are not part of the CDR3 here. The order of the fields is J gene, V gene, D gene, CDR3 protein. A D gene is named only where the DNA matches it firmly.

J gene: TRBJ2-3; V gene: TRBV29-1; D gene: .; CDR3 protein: SVAPFTDTQY
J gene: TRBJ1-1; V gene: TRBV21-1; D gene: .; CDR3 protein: ASSRYGGGPSTEAF
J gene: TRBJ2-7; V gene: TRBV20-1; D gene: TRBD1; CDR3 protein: SAPRTGTYEQY
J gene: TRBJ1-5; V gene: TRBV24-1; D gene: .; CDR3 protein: ATSEAAGGLNQPQH
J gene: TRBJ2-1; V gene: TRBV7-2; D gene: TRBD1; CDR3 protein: ASSSQTGFGAYNEQF
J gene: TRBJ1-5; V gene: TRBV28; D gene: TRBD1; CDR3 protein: ASSTTGPNQPQH
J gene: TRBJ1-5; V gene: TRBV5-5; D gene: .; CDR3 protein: ASSFRGPNQPQH
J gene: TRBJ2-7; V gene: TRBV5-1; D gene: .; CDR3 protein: ATSYSTGPYEQY
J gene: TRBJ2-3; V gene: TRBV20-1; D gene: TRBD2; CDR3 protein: SAREGLRTQY
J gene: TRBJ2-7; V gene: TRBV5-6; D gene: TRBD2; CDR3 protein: ASSSGLAVYEQY
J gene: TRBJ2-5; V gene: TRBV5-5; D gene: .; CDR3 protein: ASSLPVGQQETQY
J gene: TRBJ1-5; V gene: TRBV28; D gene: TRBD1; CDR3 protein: ASSLDRGFHLIQPQH
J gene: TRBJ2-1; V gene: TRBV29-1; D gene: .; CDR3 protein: SVQTGPEQF
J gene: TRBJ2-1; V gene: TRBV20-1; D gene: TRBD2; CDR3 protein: SATGTSGAQSSYNEQF
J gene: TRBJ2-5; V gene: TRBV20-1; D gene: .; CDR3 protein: SARDPQVETQY
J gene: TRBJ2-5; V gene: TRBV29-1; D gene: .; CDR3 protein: SVEELGLETQY
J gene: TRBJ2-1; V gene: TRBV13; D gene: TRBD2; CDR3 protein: ASSSTSGGPLNEQF
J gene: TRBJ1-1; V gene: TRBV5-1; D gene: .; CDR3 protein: ASSFWEMNTEAF
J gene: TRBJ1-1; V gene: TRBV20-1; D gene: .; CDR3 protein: SAGAGGWYTEAF
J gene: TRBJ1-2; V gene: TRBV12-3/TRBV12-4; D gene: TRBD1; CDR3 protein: ASRPDRVYGYT
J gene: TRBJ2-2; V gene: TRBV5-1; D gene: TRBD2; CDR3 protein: ASSSLAGDGGELF
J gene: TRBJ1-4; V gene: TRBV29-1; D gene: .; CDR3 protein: SVRRATNEKLF
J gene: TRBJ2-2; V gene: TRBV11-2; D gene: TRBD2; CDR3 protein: ASSLIPTGGIQNTGELF
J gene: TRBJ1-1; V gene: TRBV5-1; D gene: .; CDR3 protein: ASSLESSPSEAF
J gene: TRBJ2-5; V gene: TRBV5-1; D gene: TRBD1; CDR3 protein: ASSTQTGGIQETQY
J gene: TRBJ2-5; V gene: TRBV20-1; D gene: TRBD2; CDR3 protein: SAVFYGGSGGRETQY
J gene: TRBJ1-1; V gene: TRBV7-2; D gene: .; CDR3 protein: ASSWKQALNGEAF
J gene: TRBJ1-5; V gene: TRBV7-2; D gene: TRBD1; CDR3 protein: ASSPSVGQLYQPQH
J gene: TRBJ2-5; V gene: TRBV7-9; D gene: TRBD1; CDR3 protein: ASSFRTGSEETQY
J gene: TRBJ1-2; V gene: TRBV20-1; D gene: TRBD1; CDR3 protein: STFHRGLGGYT
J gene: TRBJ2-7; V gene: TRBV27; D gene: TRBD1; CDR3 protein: ASSGQGLSEQY
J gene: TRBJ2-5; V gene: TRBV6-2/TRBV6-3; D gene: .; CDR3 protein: ASSEGRYQETQY
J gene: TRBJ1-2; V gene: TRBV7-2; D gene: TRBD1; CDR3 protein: ASSLGQVFGYT
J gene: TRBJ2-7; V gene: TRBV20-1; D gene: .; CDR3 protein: SAPRGSSYEQY
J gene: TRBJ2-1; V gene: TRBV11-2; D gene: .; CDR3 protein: ASSLEIGAWNEQF
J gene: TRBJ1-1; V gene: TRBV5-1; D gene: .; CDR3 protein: ASSAGHLTEAF
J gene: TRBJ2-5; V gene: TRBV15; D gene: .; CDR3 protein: ATSRATSETQY
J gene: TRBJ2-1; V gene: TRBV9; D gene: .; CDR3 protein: ASSAEGTVDNEQF
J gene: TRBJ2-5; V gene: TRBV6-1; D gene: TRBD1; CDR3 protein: ATQPGQGSETQY
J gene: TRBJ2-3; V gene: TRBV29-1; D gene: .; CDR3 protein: SVEIEGMSADTQY
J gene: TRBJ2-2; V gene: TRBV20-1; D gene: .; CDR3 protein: SASSPRLVVTGELF
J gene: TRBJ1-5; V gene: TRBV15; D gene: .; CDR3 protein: ATSREAGINQPQH
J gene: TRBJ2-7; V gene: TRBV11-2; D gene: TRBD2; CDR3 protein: ASSPTFLAGNTHPGDEQY
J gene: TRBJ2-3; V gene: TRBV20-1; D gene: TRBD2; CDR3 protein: SAPGRSITDTQY
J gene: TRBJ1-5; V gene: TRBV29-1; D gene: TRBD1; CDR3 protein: SVADRFDQPQH
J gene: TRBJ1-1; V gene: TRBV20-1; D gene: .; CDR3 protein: SARERAEATKPWNTEAF
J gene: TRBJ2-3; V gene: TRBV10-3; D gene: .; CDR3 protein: AISSMSDTQY
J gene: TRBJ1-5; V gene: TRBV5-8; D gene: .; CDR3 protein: ASSSRLRGDQPQH
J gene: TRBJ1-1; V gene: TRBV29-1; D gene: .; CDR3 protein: SVAIGGLNTEAF
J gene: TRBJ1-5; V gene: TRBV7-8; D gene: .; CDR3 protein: ASSLSSRQPQH
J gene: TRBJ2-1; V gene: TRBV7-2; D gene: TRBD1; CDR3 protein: ASSSDRVNEQF
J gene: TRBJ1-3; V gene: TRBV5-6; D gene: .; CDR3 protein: ASSLRGYGNTIY
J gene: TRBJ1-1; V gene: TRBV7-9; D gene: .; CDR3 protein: ASSGSWKTNTEAF
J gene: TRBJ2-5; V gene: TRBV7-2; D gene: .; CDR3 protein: ASSPTPGTNQY
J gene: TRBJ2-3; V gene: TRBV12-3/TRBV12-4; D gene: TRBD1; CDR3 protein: ASSSNSGGPDTQY
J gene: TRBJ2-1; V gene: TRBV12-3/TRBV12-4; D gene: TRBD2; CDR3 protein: ASFGPAPTSATYNEQF
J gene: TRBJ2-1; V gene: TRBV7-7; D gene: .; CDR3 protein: ASSLVPQNEQF
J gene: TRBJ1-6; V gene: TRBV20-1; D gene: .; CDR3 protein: SARDRLGEEY
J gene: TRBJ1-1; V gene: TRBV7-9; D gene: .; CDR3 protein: ASRQKGRRETEAF
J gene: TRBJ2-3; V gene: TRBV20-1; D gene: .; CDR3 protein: SARPRAADTQY